This TCR beta chain was captured in a study of identical twins. Study-level findings and limits: The conclusions drew on cross-sectional statistical analysis instead of tracking the same donors. Twins shared out-of-frame alpha sequences with excess low generation probability.

Details on this clonotype: Its antigen is undetermined.

TCRdb reanalysed the 5' RACE reads using MiXCR and keeps one entry per CDR3 protein. The sample has some 570,000 distinct CDR3 sequences; about a fifth are singletons. This CDR3 has 15 residues. The germline gives CDR1 ENHRY, CDR2 SYGVKD. V was clipped by 4 bases and J by 6 bases; unmatched bases: 10. The data also belong to a second study, concerning yellow fever vaccine responses in identical twins. This second study notes: Twins reportedly appeared to share part of their vaccine T cell response while keeping part individual.

This chain uses TRBV10-3 with TRBJ2-3, with 7 bases identical to TRBD1. The sequencing sample was made of CD4+ T cells sorted from blood. The receptor was derived from a woman between 18 and 29 years old in good health. The CDR3 sequence: CAISAGRQGPDTQYF. CDR3 sequence (DNA): TGTGCCATCAGTGCGGGGCGACAGGGTCCCGATACGCAGTATTTT.